The 15 T cell receptor beta chains reported below all come from one sample, sequenced in a study of shared clonotypes between healthy human individuals. The naive CD8 population came from CD45RO-negative cells selected for CCR7, without terminally differentiated effector memory CD45RA+ cells. Sequenced by immunoSEQ multiplex PCR; TCRdb stores in-frame clones only, minus some. In the table there are about 2.1 million clones, 90% to 95% of which are singletons. Sequencing was performed on naive CD8+ T cells from PBMCs. These receptor sequences come from a man aged 18 to 29 in good health. Some clones in this sample may be carry-over from other donors' samples.

The chain has TRBV7-2 and TRBJ2-1; D is possibly TRBD1 (5 bases). The CDR3 length is 16 residues. The germline V and J ends were trimmed by 3 bases and 1 base, with 13 bases remaining between them. CDR1 SGHTA and CDR2 FQGNSA come from the germline V gene. CDR3 amino acids: CASSFLKGNSYNEQFF. In nucleotides, the CDR3 is TGTGCCAGCAGCTTCCTTAAGGGGAATTCCTACAATGAGCAGTTCTTC.

For this clone: The identical CDR3 is also encoded by other nucleotide sequences in the sample. This rearrangement joins TRBV4-1 to TRBJ1-1; no definite D call. The CDR3 extends over 15 amino acids. CDR1 and CDR2 (germline): MGHRA, YSYEKL. V was pared by 4 bases and J by 3 bases, with 15 bases between. CDR3 residues: CASSPVGREDTEAFF. CDR3 nucleotides: TGCGCCAGCAGCCCCGTTGGGAGGGAGGACACTGAAGCTTTCTTT.

The J gene is TRBJ1-3, the V gene TRBV2; D not certain. CDR3 size: 16 residues. Germline V gives CDR1 SNHLY, CDR2 FYNNEI. V was cut by 4 bases and J by 0 bases, with 13 bases left in between. The CDR3 DNA follows: TGTGCCAGCAGTGTGGTTCCCGCTCGCTCTGGAAACACCATATATTTT. It is translated as CASSVVPARSGNTIYF.

The chain has TRBV4-3 and TRBJ2-2; 9 bases agree with TRBD2. This CDR3 region has 15 residues. V was pared by 1 base and J by 6 bases, with 3 bases of the junction left unmatched. The germline gives CDR1 LGHNA, CDR2 YSLEER. For the CDR3, the DNA is TGCGCCAGCAGCCAAGGGCGGGAGGGCGCCGGGGAGCTGTTTTTT. Amino acid sequence: CASSQGREGAGELFF.

Notes on this clone: Within the sample, other DNA sequences also encode this same CDR3. The chain employs TRBV29-1 and TRBJ2-1, with D possibly TRBD2 on 6 matching bases. Per germline, CDR1 SQVTM and CDR2 ANQGSEA. The CDR3 sequence is 12 residues long. V was pared by 2 bases and J by 4 bases, with 6 bases between. The CDR3 here is CSVELAYNEQFF. The DNA for the CDR3 is TGCAGCGTTGAACTAGCGTACAATGAGCAGTTCTTC.

The chain carries TRBV6-5 and TRBJ2-7; 7 bases agree with TRBD1. V dropped 0 bases and J dropped 7; count of bases not matched to a gene: 6. The CDR3 extends over 14 amino acids. In germline, CDR1 is MNHEY, CDR2 SVGAGI. CDR3 region: CASSYSGRGWEQYF. CDR3 bases: TGTGCCAGCAGTTACTCGGGCAGGGGGTGGGAGCAGTACTTC.

The gene calls are TRBV5-6 and TRBJ2-7, with 13 bases lining up with TRBD2. J was trimmed by 4 bases and V by 5 bases; bases with no gene match: 6. From germline, CDR1 is SGHDT and CDR2 YYEEEE. The CDR3 loop spans 15 amino acids. In DNA form, the CDR3 reads TGTGCCAGCAGACTAGCGGGAGGGCCCTCGTACGAGCAGTACTTC. Encoded protein: CASRLAGGPSYEQYF.

The chain has TRBV7-9 and TRBJ2-5, with TRBD2 as a possible D gene (5 bases). This CDR3 spans 15 amino acids. Trimming took off 5 bases at V and 3 bases at J, with 16 bases between the two ends. Germline V CDR1 and CDR2: SEHNR, FQNEAQ (reference sequence). This CDR3 is CASSHRVEEKETQYF. CDR3 DNA sequence: TGTGCCAGCAGCCACCGAGTGGAGGAAAAAGAGACCCAGTACTTC.

The gene calls are TRBV7-9 and TRBJ2-1; 7 nucleotides match TRBD1. This CDR3 spans 14 amino acids. J was trimmed by 6 bases and V by 4 bases; bases with no gene match: 6. In germline, CDR1 is SEHNR, CDR2 FQNEAQ (reference sequence). CDR3 sequence: CASSSRDRANEQFF. The DNA of the CDR3 is TGTGCCAGCAGCTCCCGGGACAGAGCCAATGAGCAGTTCTTC.

The chain combines TRBV6-5 with TRBJ1-2, with a weak D call TRBD1 (5 bases). The CDR3 contains 14 residues. V gave up 2 bases and J gave up 4 bases, with 11 bases separating them. Germline assignment: CDR1 MNHEY and CDR2 SVGAGI. CDR3: CASSYRGSSYGYTF. In nucleotides, the CDR3 is TGTGCCAGCAGTTACAGGGGATCAAGCTATGGCTACACCTTC.

The V call is TRBV19, the J call TRBJ2-7, with a possible D match to TRBD2 (5 bases). V dropped 3 bases and J dropped 1 base, with 10 bases sitting between them. CDR3 length equals 14 residues. Germline V gene data show CDR1 as LNHDA and CDR2 as SQIVND (reference sequence). The CDR3 here is CASSIRPGSYEQYF. The CDR3 DNA is TGTGCCAGTAGTATCCGCCCGGGATCCTACGAGCAGTACTTC.

The chain links TRBV7-9 to TRBJ1-2; 10 nucleotides agree with TRBD1. The CDR3 contains 17 residues. CDR1 is SEHNR and CDR2 is FQNEAQ in the germline V gene (reference sequence). Unmatched junction bases numbered 12, after V lost 2 bases and J lost 6 bases. CDR3 sequence: CASSLMGQGKETHGYTF. The CDR3 coding sequence is TGTGCCAGCAGCTTAATGGGACAGGGGAAGGAGACTCATGGCTACACCTTC.

V is TRBV27 and J is TRBJ1-1; D might be TRBD1 (5 bases). The CDR3 consists of 14 residues. V lost 5 bases to trimming and J lost 4 bases, with 14 bases between them. Germline CDR1 and CDR2: MNHEY and SMNVEV (reference sequence). The DNA of the CDR3 is TGTGCCAGCAGTCTGCACACAGGCTCCACTGAAGCTTTCTTT. As protein: CASSLHTGSTEAFF.

J is TRBJ2-7 and V is TRBV19; 8 nucleotides match TRBD1. Per the germline V gene, CDR1 is LNHDA and CDR2 is SQIVND (reference sequence). After removal of 10 bases from V and 3 bases from J, the junction contained 5 bases not matched to a gene. This CDR3 comprises 12 residues. CDR3 DNA sequence: TGTGCCACCCGGGACAGGCACTACGAGCAGTACTTC. It is translated as CATRDRHYEQYF.

This clone was seen a few times. The V gene is TRBV18, the J gene TRBJ1-1, with D perhaps TRBD1 (5 bases). The V and J ends lost 3 bases and 3 bases respectively, with 8 bases between them. This CDR3 is built from 13 residues. Germline V gives CDR1 KGHSH, CDR2 LQKENI. The CDR3 DNA reads as TGTGCCAGCTCACCGATGGGGGACACTGAAGCTTTCTTT. Its translation: CASSPMGDTEAFF.